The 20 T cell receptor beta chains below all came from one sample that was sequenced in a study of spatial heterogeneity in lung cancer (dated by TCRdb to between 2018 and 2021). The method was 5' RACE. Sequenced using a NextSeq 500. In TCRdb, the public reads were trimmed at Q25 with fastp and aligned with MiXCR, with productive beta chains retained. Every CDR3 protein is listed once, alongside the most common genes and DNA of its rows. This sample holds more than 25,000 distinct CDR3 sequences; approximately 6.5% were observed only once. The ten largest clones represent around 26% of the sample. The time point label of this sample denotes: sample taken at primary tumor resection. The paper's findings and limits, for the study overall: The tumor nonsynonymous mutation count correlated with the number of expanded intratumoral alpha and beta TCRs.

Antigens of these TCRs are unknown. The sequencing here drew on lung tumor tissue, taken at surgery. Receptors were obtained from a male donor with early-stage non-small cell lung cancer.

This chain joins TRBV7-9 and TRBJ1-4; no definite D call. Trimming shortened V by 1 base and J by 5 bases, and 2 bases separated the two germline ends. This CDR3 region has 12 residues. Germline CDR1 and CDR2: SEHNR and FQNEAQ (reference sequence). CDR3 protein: CASSLENEKLFF. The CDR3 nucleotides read TGTGCCAGCAGCTTAGAGAATGAAAAACTGTTTTTT.

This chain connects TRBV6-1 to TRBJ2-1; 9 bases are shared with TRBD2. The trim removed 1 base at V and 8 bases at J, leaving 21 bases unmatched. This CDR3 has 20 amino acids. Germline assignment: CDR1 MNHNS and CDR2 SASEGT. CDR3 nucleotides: TGTGCCAGCAGTGAAGGGGCCACCCACTACTGGAGCGGGGGGTTCGATGAGCAGTTCTTC. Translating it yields CASSEGATHYWSGGFDEQFF.

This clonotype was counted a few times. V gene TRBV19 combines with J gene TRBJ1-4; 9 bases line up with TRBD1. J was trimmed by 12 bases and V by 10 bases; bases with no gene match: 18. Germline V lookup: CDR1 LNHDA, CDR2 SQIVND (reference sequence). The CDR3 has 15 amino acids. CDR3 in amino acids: CATTTGTGRIEELFF. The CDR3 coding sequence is TGTGCCACCACCACCGGGACAGGGAGGATTGAGGAACTGTTTTTT.

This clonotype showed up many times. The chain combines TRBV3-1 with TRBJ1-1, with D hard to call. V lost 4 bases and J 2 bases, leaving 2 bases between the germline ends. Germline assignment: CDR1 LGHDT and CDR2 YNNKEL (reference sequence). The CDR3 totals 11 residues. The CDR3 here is CASSLNTEAFF. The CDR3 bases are TGTGCCAGCAGCCTTAACACTGAAGCTTTCTTT. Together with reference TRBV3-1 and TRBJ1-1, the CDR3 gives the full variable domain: DTAVSQTPKYLVTQMGNDKSIKCEQNLGHDTMYWYKQDSKKFLKIMFSYNNKELIINETVPNRFSPKSPDKAHLNLHINSLELGDSAVYFCASSLNTEAFFGQGTRLTVV.

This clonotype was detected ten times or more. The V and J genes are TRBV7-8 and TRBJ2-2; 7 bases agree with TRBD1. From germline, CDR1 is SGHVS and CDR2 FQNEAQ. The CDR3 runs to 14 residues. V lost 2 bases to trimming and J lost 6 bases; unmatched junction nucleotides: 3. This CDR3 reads CASSLRQGSGELFF. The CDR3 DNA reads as TGTGCCAGCAGCTTAAGACAGGGCTCCGGGGAGCTGTTTTTT.

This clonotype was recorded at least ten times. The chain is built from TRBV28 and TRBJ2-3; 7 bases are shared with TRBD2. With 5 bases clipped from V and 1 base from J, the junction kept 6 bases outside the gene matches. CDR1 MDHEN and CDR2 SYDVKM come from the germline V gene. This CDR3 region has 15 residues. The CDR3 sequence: CASSTGGEGTDTQYF. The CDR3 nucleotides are TGTGCCAGCAGTACGGGGGGAGAGGGCACAGATACGCAGTATTTT.

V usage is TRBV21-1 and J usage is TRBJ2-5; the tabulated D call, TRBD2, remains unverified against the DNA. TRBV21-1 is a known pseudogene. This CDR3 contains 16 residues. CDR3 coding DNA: TGTGCCAGCAGCTTTCCTGGCGGGGAAACTCAAGAGACCCAGTACTTC. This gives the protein CASSFPGGETQETQYF.

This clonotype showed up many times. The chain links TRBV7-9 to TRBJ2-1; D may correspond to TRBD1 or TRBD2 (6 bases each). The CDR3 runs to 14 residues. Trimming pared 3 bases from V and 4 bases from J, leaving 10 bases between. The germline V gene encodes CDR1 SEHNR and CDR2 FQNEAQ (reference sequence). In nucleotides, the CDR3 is TGTGCCAGCAGCTTGCAGGGGAGGTACAATGAGCAGTTCTTC. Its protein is CASSLQGRYNEQFF.

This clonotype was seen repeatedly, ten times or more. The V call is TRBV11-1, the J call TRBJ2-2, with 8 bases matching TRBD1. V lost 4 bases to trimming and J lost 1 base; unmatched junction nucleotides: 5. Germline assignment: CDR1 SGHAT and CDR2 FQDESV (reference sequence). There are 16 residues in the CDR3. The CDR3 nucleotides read TGTGCCAGCAGCTATACGACAGGGGAGAACACCGGGGAGCTGTTTTTT. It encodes CASSYTTGENTGELFF.

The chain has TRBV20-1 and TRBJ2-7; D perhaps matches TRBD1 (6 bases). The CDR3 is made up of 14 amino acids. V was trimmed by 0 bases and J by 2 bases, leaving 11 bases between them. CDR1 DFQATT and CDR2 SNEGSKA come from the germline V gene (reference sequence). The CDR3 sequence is CSARDLDRPYEQYF. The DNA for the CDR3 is TGCAGTGCTAGAGACTTGGACAGACCCTACGAGCAGTACTTC.

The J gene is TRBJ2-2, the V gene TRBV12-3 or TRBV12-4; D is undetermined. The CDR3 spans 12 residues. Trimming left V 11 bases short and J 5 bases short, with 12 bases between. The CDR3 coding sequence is TGTGCCGGCGGACGGACGACCGGGGAGCTGTTTTTT. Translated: CAGGRTTGELFF.

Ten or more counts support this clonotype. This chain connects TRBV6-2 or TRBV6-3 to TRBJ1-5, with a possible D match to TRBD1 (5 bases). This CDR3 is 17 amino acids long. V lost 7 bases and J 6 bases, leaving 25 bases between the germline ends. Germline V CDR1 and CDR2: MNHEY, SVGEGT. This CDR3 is CASIPTGPDGGGQPQHF. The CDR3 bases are TGTGCCAGCATTCCTACCGGGCCTGACGGCGGGGGTCAGCCCCAGCATTTT.

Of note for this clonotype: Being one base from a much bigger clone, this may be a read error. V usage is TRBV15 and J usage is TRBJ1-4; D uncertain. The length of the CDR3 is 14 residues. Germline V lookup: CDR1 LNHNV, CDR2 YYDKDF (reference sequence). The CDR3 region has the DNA TGTGTCACCAGCACCCTGCAGAGAGACGAAAAACTGTTTTTT. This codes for CVTSTLQRDEKLFF.

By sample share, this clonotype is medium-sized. CDR3 amino acids: CASSQEWTDNHLFF. CDR3 DNA: TGCGCCAGCAGCCAAGAATGGACAGATAATCACCTGTTTTTT. The J gene is TRBJ1-4, the V gene TRBV4-1; TRBD1 is a possible D gene (6 bases). V lost 0 bases to trimming and J lost 14 bases, with 16 bases between them. The CDR3 length is 14 residues. Germline assignment: CDR1 MGHRA and CDR2 YSYEKL.

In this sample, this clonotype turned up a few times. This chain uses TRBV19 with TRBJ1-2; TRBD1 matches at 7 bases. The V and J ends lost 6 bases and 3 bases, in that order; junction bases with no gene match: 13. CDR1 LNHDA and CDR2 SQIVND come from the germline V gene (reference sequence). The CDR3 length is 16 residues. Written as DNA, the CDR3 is TGTGCCAGTAGCCGACCGGGGGACAGCAGGCACTATGGCTACACCTTC. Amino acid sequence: CASSRPGDSRHYGYTF.

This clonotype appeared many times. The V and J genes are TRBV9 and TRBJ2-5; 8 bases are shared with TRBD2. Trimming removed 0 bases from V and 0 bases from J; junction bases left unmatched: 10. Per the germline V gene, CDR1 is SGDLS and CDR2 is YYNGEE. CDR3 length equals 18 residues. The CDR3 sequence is CASSVATGGGLYQETQYF. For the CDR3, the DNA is TGTGCCAGCAGCGTAGCTACGGGCGGGGGGCTCTACCAAGAGACCCAGTACTTC.

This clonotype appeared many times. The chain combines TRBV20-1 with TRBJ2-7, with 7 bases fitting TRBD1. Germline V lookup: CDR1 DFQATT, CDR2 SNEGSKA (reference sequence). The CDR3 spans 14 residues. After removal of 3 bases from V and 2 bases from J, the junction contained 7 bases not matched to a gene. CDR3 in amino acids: CSASSGTDTYEQYF. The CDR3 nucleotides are TGCAGTGCTAGCTCCGGGACAGACACCTACGAGCAGTACTTC.

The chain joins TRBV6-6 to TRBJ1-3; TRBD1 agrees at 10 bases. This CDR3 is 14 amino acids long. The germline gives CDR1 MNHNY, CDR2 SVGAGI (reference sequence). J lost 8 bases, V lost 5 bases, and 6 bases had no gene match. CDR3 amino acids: CASSRQGARDTIYF. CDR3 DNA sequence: TGTGCCAGCAGTCGACAGGGGGCGCGGGACACCATATATTTT.

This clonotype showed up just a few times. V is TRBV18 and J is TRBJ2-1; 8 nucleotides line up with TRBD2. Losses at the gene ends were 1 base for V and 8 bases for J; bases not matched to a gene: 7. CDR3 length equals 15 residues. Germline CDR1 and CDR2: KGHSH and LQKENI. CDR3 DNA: TGTGCCAGCTCACCACAAACGGGGGGGCTCGATGAGCAGTTCTTC. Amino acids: CASSPQTGGLDEQFF.

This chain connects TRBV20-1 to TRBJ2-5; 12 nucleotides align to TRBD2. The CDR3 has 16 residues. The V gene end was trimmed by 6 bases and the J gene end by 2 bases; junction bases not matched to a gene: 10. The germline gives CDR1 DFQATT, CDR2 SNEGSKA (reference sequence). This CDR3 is CSASPLAGGRQETQYF. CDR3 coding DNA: TGCAGTGCAAGTCCTCTAGCGGGGGGGAGGCAAGAGACCCAGTACTTC.